This T cell receptor beta chain was captured in a study of T cells after yellow fever vaccination. Study background: SMART-Seq v4 Ultra Low Input handled preparation of low-cell-number fractions.

TCRdb re-analysed the 5' RACE reads in MiXCR, keeping a single row per CDR3 protein. The repertoire holds some 69,000 distinct CDR3 sequences, with 5.5% to 7.5% as singletons. Germline V gene data show CDR1 as SGHRS and CDR2 as YFSETQ. V was cut by 4 bases and J by 6 bases, with 17 bases left in between. This CDR3 comprises 15 residues. This clonotype was detected many times. This chain uses TRBV5-1 with TRBJ2-1; D is possibly TRBD1 (5 bases). This clonotype was sampled from a man aged 18 to 29 who received the YFV17D yellow fever vaccine. The sequencing here drew on CD4+ T cells sorted from PBMCs, taken around 14 days after the first yellow fever vaccination. The CDR3 sequence: CASSMDTVLRNEQFF. Written as DNA, the CDR3 is TGCGCCAGCAGCATGGACACGGTCCTACGCAATGAGCAGTTCTTC.